This T cell receptor beta chain stems from a study of human T cells and chemical hapten exposure. This clonotype was counted ten times or more. Time point: patch test 1, 2 weeks after DPC sensitization. Treatment meaning: therapeutic diphenylcyclopropenone sensitization with weekly scalp DPC. This CDR3 has 16 amino acids. The germline V gene encodes CDR1 MDHEN and CDR2 SYDVKM. Trimming cost V 5 bases and J 4 bases, with 20 bases left between them. One entry per CDR3 protein, called by TCRdb with MiXCR from the RACE reads. The sample has around 190,000 distinct CDR3 sequences, about a fifth seen once. The material sequenced was whole blood, taken in connection with sensitization to the hapten diphenylcyclopropenone (DPC). The chain recombines TRBV28 with TRBJ2-5, with D possibly TRBD1 on 5 matching bases. The source is a woman in her forties or fifties with alopecia areata. Some clones in this sample may be carry-over from other donors' samples. CDR3 sequence: CASSPPNLGQLETQYF. CDR3 bases: TGTGCCAGCAGTCCACCGAATCTAGGACAACTAGAGACCCAGTACTTC. The full variable domain, rest sourced from reference TRBV28 and TRBJ2-5, is DVKVTQSSRYLVKRTGEKVFLECVQDMDHENMFWYRQDPGLGLRLIYFSYDVKMKEKGDIPEGYSVSREKKERFSLILESASTNQTSMYLCASSPPNLGQLETQYFGPGTRLLVL.